These 15 T cell receptor beta chains were sequenced from one sample in a study of cytomegalovirus exposure and HLA in healthy donors. Using immunoSEQ multiplex PCR, the repertoire was profiled, and TCRdb retains in-frame clones only, with some absent. The sample lists about 110,000 clones; roughly 84% were seen once. The sample consisted of PBMCs. Receptors were obtained from a woman aged 18-30 years in good health and CMV-seronegative.

This chain uses TRBV2 with TRBJ2-3, with a weak D call TRBD2 (7 bases). The V and J ends lost 2 bases and 7 bases respectively, with 22 bases between them. Germline V gene data show CDR1 as SNHLY and CDR2 as FYNNEI. The CDR3 totals 17 residues. The CDR3 region has the DNA TGTGCCAGCAGTGAAATGGGCGGGGGCCACGTTGGTAATACGCAGTATTTT. Its translation: CASSEMGGGHVGNTQYF.

This clone appeared a few times. Here the CDR3 DNA reads TGTGCCAGCTCACTTCGGACAGGGAACACTGAAGCTTTCTTT. It translates to CASSLRTGNTEAFF. The chain links TRBV18 to TRBJ1-1, with TRBD1 identical over 7 bases. J lost 1 base, V lost 4 bases, and 3 bases had no gene match. CDR3 length equals 14 residues. In germline, CDR1 is KGHSH, CDR2 LQKENI.

V usage is TRBV2 and J usage is TRBJ1-1; D is unclear. The V gene's germline CDR1 is SNHLY and CDR2 FYNNEI. The CDR3 sequence is 13 residues long. Trimming took off 4 bases at V and 5 bases at J, with 11 bases between the two ends. The CDR3 loop reads CASSGELGTEAFF. CDR3 coding DNA: TGTGCCAGCAGTGGGGAGTTGGGGACTGAAGCTTTCTTT.

This clone was observed a handful of times. J is TRBJ2-6 and V is TRBV30; maybe TRBD1 (5 bases). Germline V gives CDR1 GTSNPN, CDR2 SVGIG (reference sequence). The CDR3 is 15 residues long. Trimming removed 2 bases from V and 0 bases from J, with 8 bases in between. In nucleotides, the CDR3 is TGTGCCTGGAGTCCGACAGTCTCTGGGGCCAACGTCCTGACTTTC. Translation: CAWSPTVSGANVLTF.

V gene TRBV5-6 combines with J gene TRBJ2-3; no clear D gene. CDR3 length equals 13 residues. In germline, CDR1 is SGHDT, CDR2 YYEEEE. V lost 4 bases, J lost 3 bases, and 9 bases lay in between. The CDR3 DNA is TGTGCCAGCAGCCCCACTGCTACAGATACGCAGTATTTT. Protein: CASSPTATDTQYF.

The chain recombines TRBV28 with TRBJ1-6; D is perhaps TRBD1 (6 bases). From germline, CDR1 is MDHEN and CDR2 SYDVKM. The CDR3 covers 15 residues. Trimming took off 6 bases at V and 6 bases at J, with 15 bases between the two ends. CDR3 coding DNA: TGTGCCAGCAGAGCTCAGGACAGTTTTAATTCACCCCTCCACTTT. Translating gives CASRAQDSFNSPLHF.

Only one count was recorded for this clone. J is TRBJ1-2 and V is TRBV27; 7 bases are shared with TRBD1. Germline V gene lookup returns CDR1 MNHEY and CDR2 SMNVEV (reference sequence). Unmatched junction bases numbered 8, after V lost 2 bases and J lost 5 bases. This CDR3 spans 15 amino acids. CDR3 coding DNA: TGTGCCAGCAGTTTAAAGGGGGCCGGATGGTATGGCTACACCTTC. Translating it yields CASSLKGAGWYGYTF.

This clone has only one observation. V usage is TRBV9 and J usage is TRBJ2-3; D might be TRBD1 (6 bases). Germline V CDR1 and CDR2: SGDLS, YYNGEE. The CDR3 extends over 18 amino acids. The V end was cut by 4 bases, the J end by 7 bases, with 28 bases between. The CDR3 DNA follows: TGTGCCAGCAGCCCAGCTCAGGGAATGAAGGTCGGGACAAATACGCAGTATTTT. It encodes CASSPAQGMKVGTNTQYF.

The chain links TRBV15 to TRBJ2-1; 7 bases map to TRBD2. The V gene end was trimmed by 2 bases and the J gene end by 2 bases; junction bases not matched to a gene: 12. The CDR3 runs to 18 residues. The V gene's germline CDR1 is LNHNV and CDR2 YYDKDF (reference sequence). Here the CDR3 reads CATSRNTVSGLPYNEQFF. In DNA form, the CDR3 reads TGTGCCACCAGCAGAAATACCGTTAGCGGGTTACCCTACAATGAGCAGTTCTTC.

The CDR3 DNA reads as TGTGCCAGCAGTTCGATTTGGGGCAACCTCTATGGCTACACCTTC. Encoded protein: CASSSIWGNLYGYTF. The chain combines TRBV28 with TRBJ1-2, with D perhaps matching TRBD1 (5 bases). CDR1 is MDHEN and CDR2 is SYDVKM in the germline V gene. This CDR3 spans 15 amino acids. Trimming left V 4 bases short and J 4 bases short, with 16 bases between.

The rearrangement joins TRBV10-3 to TRBJ1-2; TRBD1 agrees at 8 bases. Germline CDR1 reads ENHRY; CDR2 reads SYGVKD. The CDR3 extends over 13 amino acids. V lost 4 bases to trimming and J lost 3 bases; unmatched junction nucleotides: 1. The CDR3: CAISAGQDYGYTF. DNA of the CDR3: TGTGCCATCAGTGCGGGACAGGACTATGGCTACACCTTC.

The chain combines TRBV6-5 with TRBJ2-2, with 10 positions matching TRBD1. This CDR3 is 16 amino acids long. Unmatched junction bases numbered 5, after V lost 1 base and J lost 6 bases. Germline CDR1 MNHEY, CDR2 SVGAGI. The DNA of the CDR3 is TGTGCCAGCAGTTACTTAGGACAGGGGGGATCCGGGGAGCTGTTTTTT. This gives the protein CASSYLGQGGSGELFF.

V gene TRBV7-9 combines with J gene TRBJ1-6; 10 bases agree with TRBD1. The CDR3 is 15 amino acids. CDR1 SEHNR and CDR2 FQNEAQ come from the germline V gene (reference sequence). J gave up 8 bases and V 4 bases, and 5 bases lay outside the gene matches. The CDR3 nucleotides read TGTGCCAGCAGCTATGCCGGGACAGGGGATTCACCCCTCCACTTT. Encoded protein: CASSYAGTGDSPLHF. Full variable domain (rest looked up from reference TRBV7-9 and TRBJ1-6): DTGVSQNPRHKITKRGQNVTFRCDPISEHNRLYWYRQTLGQGPEFLTYFQNEAQLEKSRLLSDRFSAERPKGSFSTLEIQRTEQGDSAMYLCASSYAGTGDSPLHFGNGTRLTVT.

This clone was found once. The chain uses TRBV30 and TRBJ1-5; TRBD1 might be the D (6 bases). CDR1 and CDR2 (germline): GTSNPN, SVGIG (reference sequence). The CDR3 length is 15 residues. With 2 bases removed from V and 4 bases from J, the gap between germline ends came to 15 bases. The CDR3 sequence: CAWSKDSWENQPQHF. CDR3 sequence (DNA): TGTGCCTGGAGTAAGGACAGCTGGGAGAATCAGCCCCAGCATTTT.

The CDR3 sequence is CASSWGTGFNEQFF. CDR3 sequence (DNA): TGTGCCAGCAGCTGGGGGACAGGCTTCAATGAGCAGTTCTTC. The chain is built from TRBV5-6 and TRBJ2-1, with TRBD1 matching 8 bases. V shed 3 bases, J shed 6 bases, and the junction held 5 bases outside the gene matches. This CDR3 comprises 14 residues. The V gene's germline CDR1 is SGHDT and CDR2 YYEEEE. The complete variable domain, with remaining parts taken from reference TRBV5-6 and TRBJ2-1, reads DAGVTQSPTHLIKTRGQQVTLRCSPKSGHDTVSWYQQALGQGPQFIFQYYEEEERQRGNFPDRFSGHQFPNYSSELNVNALLLGDSALYLCASSWGTGFNEQFFGPGTRLTVL.